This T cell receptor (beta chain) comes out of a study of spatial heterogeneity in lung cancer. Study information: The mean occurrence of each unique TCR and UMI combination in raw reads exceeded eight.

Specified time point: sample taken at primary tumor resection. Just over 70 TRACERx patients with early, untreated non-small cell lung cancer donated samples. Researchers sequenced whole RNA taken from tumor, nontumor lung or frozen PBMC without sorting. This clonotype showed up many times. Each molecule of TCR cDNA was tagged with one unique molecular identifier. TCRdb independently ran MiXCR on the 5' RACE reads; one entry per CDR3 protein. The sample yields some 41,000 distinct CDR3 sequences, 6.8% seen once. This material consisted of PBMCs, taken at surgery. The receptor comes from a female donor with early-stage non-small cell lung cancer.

CDR3: CASSSGGMGTGELFF. The CDR3 DNA reads TGCGCCAGCAGCAGCGGGGGAATGGGGACCGGGGAGCTGTTTTTT. The chain uses TRBV5-1 and TRBJ2-2, with TRBD2 matching 8 bases. Germline V gene lookup returns CDR1 SGHRS and CDR2 YFSETQ. Trimming took 4 bases from V and 5 from J; bases not matched to a gene: 7. The CDR3 covers 15 residues.